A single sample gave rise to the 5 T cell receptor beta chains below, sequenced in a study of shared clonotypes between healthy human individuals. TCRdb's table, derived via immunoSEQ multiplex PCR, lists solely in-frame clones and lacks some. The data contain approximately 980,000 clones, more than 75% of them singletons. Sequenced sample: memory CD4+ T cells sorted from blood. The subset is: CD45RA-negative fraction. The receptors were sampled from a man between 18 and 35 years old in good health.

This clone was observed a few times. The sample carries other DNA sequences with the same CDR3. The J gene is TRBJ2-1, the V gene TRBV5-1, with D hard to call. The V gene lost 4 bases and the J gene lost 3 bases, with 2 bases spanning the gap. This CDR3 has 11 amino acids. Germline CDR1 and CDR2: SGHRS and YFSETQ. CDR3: CASSNYNEQFF. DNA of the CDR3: TGCGCCAGCAGCAACTACAATGAGCAGTTCTTC.

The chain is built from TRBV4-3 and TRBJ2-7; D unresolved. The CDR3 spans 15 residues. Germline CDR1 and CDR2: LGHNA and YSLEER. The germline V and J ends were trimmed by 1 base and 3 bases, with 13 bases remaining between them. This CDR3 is CASSQVLDPSYEQYF. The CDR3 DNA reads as TGCGCCAGCAGCCAAGTATTGGACCCTAGCTACGAGCAGTACTTC.

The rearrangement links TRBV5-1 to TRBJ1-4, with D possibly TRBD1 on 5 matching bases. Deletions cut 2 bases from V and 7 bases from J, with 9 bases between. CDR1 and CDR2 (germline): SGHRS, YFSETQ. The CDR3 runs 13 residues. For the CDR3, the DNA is TGCGCCAGCAGCTTTACAGGTGGTGAAAAACTGTTTTTT. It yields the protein CASSFTGGEKLFF.

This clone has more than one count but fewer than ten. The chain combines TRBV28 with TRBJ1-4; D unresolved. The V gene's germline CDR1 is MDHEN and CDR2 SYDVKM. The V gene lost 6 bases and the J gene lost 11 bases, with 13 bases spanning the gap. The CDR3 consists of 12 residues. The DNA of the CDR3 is TGTGCCAGCAGGGAGGGAGGCTTCAAACTGTTTTTT. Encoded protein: CASREGGFKLFF. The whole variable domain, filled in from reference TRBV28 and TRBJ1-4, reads DVKVTQSSRYLVKRTGEKVFLECVQDMDHENMFWYRQDPGLGLRLIYFSYDVKMKEKGDIPEGYSVSREKKERFSLILESASTNQTSMYLCASREGGFKLFFGSGTQLSVL.

This CDR3 reads CAWSSDRNTEAFF. The CDR3 DNA reads as TGTGCCTGGAGTTCCGACAGGAACACTGAAGCTTTCTTT. J is TRBJ1-1 and V is TRBV30, with a possible D match to TRBD1 (5 bases). V was cut by 2 bases and J by 1 base, with 8 bases left in between. The CDR3 extends over 13 amino acids. In germline, CDR1 is GTSNPN, CDR2 SVGIG (reference sequence).